A single sample gave rise to the 26 T cell receptor beta chains below, sequenced in a study of control samples from healthy donors and cancer patients. Clones were read by immunoSEQ multiplex PCR, and TCRdb kept only the in-frame ones, dropping some. The sample comprises about 130,000 clones, 80% to 95% of which are singletons, and 4.5% to 7% rests with the top ten. Specimen: blood. These receptor sequences come from a man aged 18 to 35 in good health.

The chain links TRBV27 to TRBJ2-3, with a weak D call TRBD2 (6 bases). Trimming shortened V by 2 bases and J by 8 bases, and 8 bases separated the two germline ends. The CDR3 totals 12 residues. The germline CDR1 and CDR2 sequences are MNHEY and SMNVEV (reference sequence). The CDR3 sequence is CASSLGGSTQYF. CDR3 DNA: TGTGCCAGCAGTTTAGGGGGGAGTACGCAGTATTTT.

The chain recombines TRBV6-6 with TRBJ2-1, with D possibly matching TRBD1 (5 bases). This CDR3 has 17 amino acids. Trimming stripped 5 bases from V and 4 bases from J, with 21 bases between. Germline CDR1 MNHNY, CDR2 SVGAGI (reference sequence). Written as DNA, the CDR3 is TGTGCCAGCAGTCGAACTCGACAGCCCCGTACTTACAATGAGCAGTTCTTC. Amino acids: CASSRTRQPRTYNEQFF.

The genes are TRBV10-3 and TRBJ2-1, with 9 bases matching TRBD2. Trimming at V came to 10 bases and at J to 7 bases, leaving 26 bases not matched to a gene. Germline V CDR1 and CDR2: ENHRY, SYGVKD. The CDR3 is 19 amino acids. The CDR3 nucleotides read TGTGCCACTTTTAGGTTAGCGGGGGAAAAAGACGGTGGATATAATGAGCAGTTCTTC. Residues: CATFRLAGEKDGGYNEQFF.

The chain employs TRBV7-2 and TRBJ2-7, with D tentatively TRBD1 (6 bases). The germline gives CDR1 SGHTA, CDR2 FQGNSA. The CDR3 runs to 14 residues. Trimming took 6 bases from V and 2 from J, leaving 14 bases between them. The CDR3 loop reads CASSFYGTTYEQYF. CDR3 nucleotide sequence: TGTGCCAGCAGTTTTTACGGGACAACCTACGAGCAGTACTTC.

The J gene is TRBJ2-7, the V gene TRBV19; 7 nucleotides align to TRBD1. The J segment lost 6 bases and the V segment lost 5 bases, leaving 4 bases of the junction unmatched. This CDR3 has 12 residues. Germline CDR1 and CDR2: LNHDA and SQIVND (reference sequence). The chain's CDR3 is CASSPGTAEQYF. CDR3 bases: TGTGCCAGTAGTCCCGGGACAGCCGAGCAGTACTTC.

The chain couples TRBV10-2 to TRBJ1-4, with D uncertain. This CDR3 region has 15 residues. Germline CDR1 reads WSHSY; CDR2 reads SAAADI. The V and J ends lost 6 bases and 3 bases respectively, with 14 bases between them. The CDR3 nucleotides read TGCGCCAGCAGCTCTACTAAGGGATCTAATGAAAAACTGTTTTTT. Protein sequence: CASSSTKGSNEKLFF.

This clone was observed a handful of times. V gene TRBV6-5 combines with J gene TRBJ1-2, with D possibly TRBD1 on 6 matching bases. This CDR3 comprises 14 residues. Deletions cut 4 bases from V and 3 bases from J, with 12 bases between. Looked up from germline, CDR1 is MNHEY and CDR2 is SVGAGI. CDR3 bases: TGTGCCAGCAGTTCCCAGACAGGATACTATGGCTACACCTTC. It codes for CASSSQTGYYGYTF.

The chain links TRBV5-5 to TRBJ1-1, with D tentatively TRBD1 (5 bases). V dropped 0 bases and J dropped 8 bases, with 17 bases sitting between them. This CDR3 is built from 15 residues. Germline V lookup: CDR1 SGHKS, CDR2 YYEKEE (reference sequence). CDR3 nucleotide sequence: TGTGCCAGCAGCTTGGTTGTACTGGTGCAGGGCGAAGCTTTCTTT. It is translated as CASSLVVLVQGEAFF.

The chain links TRBV4-1 to TRBJ1-2, with 10 bases identical to TRBD1. Germline V gives CDR1 MGHRA, CDR2 YSYEKL. The J segment lost 2 bases and the V segment lost 4 bases, leaving 7 bases of the junction unmatched. CDR3 length equals 16 residues. CDR3 in amino acids: CASSRDWTGGNYGYTF. The CDR3 DNA follows: TGCGCCAGCAGCCGAGACTGGACAGGGGGGAACTATGGCTACACCTTC.

V usage is TRBV6-5 and J usage is TRBJ1-1; possibly TRBD1 for D (5 bases). The CDR3 loop spans 15 amino acids. Germline lookup yields CDR1 MNHEY and CDR2 SVGAGI. Between the trimmed V and J ends, which lost 2 bases and 4 bases, there was a span of 14 bases. CDR3 sequence (DNA): TGTGCCAGCAGTTACGGACGTTTGGGGGGCACTGAAGCTTTCTTT. Translated, it gives CASSYGRLGGTEAFF.

The chain uses TRBV5-1 and TRBJ2-1, with 9 nucleotides matching TRBD1. Germline CDR1 reads SGHRS; CDR2 reads YFSETQ. The junction had 7 bases not matched to a gene; V was cut back by 7 bases and J by 5 bases. The CDR3 is made up of 14 amino acids. CDR3 nucleotides: TGCGCCAGCCGTCCCGGGACAGGGAACAATGAGCAGTTCTTC. It encodes CASRPGTGNNEQFF.

The count of this clone is one. The chain links TRBV6-5 to TRBJ2-2; 9 bases match TRBD1. This CDR3 is 14 amino acids long. The germline gives CDR1 MNHEY, CDR2 SVGAGI. With 9 bases clipped from V and 9 bases from J, the junction kept 11 bases outside the gene matches. The CDR3 nucleotides read TGTGCCAGTTGGGGGGGACAGGGATCCAGGGAGCTGTTTTTT. This codes for CASWGGQGSRELFF.

This rearrangement joins TRBV13 to TRBJ2-7; TRBD1 agrees at 8 bases. V shed 0 bases and J 4 bases; nucleotides not matched to a gene: 14. The CDR3 length is 18 residues. Germline V gives CDR1 PRHDT, CDR2 FYEKMQ (reference sequence). This chain's CDR3 is CASSLGSLFQGARYEQYF. As DNA, the CDR3 is TGTGCCAGCAGCTTAGGGTCTCTATTTCAGGGGGCGAGGTACGAGCAGTACTTC.

The chain employs TRBV27 and TRBJ2-7; D remains unclear. The germline V and J ends were trimmed by 6 bases and 3 bases, with 18 bases remaining between them. The germline V gene has CDR1 MNHEY and CDR2 SMNVEV (reference sequence). This CDR3 has 15 residues. CDR3 sequence reads: CASSPRDGRSYEQYF. The CDR3 nucleotides read TGTGCCAGCAGCCCCCGTGACGGCCGGAGCTACGAGCAGTACTTC.

The chain recombines TRBV9 with TRBJ1-5; 7 nucleotides agree with TRBD1. CDR1 SGDLS and CDR2 YYNGEE come from the germline V gene. The ends lost 5 bases at V and 9 bases at J; junction bases unmatched: 14. The CDR3 extends over 15 amino acids. As DNA, the CDR3 is TGTGCCAGCAGTGAGGATACAGGGGAGGGTTGGCCCCAGCATTTT. This sequence encodes CASSEDTGEGWPQHF. Drawing the rest from reference TRBV9 and TRBJ1-5, the complete variable domain is DSGVTQTPKHLITATGQRVTLRCSPRSGDLSVYWYQQSLDQGLQFLIQYYNGEERAKGNILERFSAQQFPDLHSELNLSSLELGDSALYFCASSEDTGEGWPQHFGDGTRLSIL.

The chain links TRBV11-1 to TRBJ2-7; perhaps TRBD1 as D (6 bases). This CDR3 is built from 15 residues. In germline, CDR1 is SGHAT, CDR2 FQDESV (reference sequence). V was clipped by 4 bases and J by 3 bases, with 16 bases between them. CDR3 amino acids: CASSSPPTGIYEQYF. DNA for the CDR3: TGTGCCAGCAGCTCCCCCCCGACAGGTATCTACGAGCAGTACTTC.

This clone was seen a handful of times. The chain uses TRBV5-4 and TRBJ1-1, with D possibly being TRBD1 (5 bases). Germline assignment: CDR1 SGHNT and CDR2 YYREEE (reference sequence). The V gene lost 5 bases and the J gene lost 2 bases, with 13 bases spanning the gap. The CDR3 covers 14 residues. CDR3 region: CASRNTGQNTEAFF. The DNA of the CDR3 is TGTGCCAGCAGAAACACCGGACAAAACACTGAAGCTTTCTTT.

The chain employs TRBV29-1 and TRBJ1-2, with D possibly TRBD1 on 5 matching bases. CDR1 and CDR2 from the germline V gene are SQVTM and ANQGSEA. This CDR3 is 14 amino acids long. The V end was cut by 1 base, the J end by 3 bases, with 12 bases between. CDR3 protein: CSVEVGRDHYGYTF. CDR3 bases: TGCAGCGTTGAAGTCGGCAGGGATCACTATGGCTACACCTTC.

This chain joins TRBV5-1 and TRBJ1-5, with no clear D. The CDR3 covers 13 residues. Trimming took 4 bases from V and 5 from J, leaving 10 bases between them. Per the germline V gene, CDR1 is SGHRS and CDR2 is YFSETQ. The CDR3 region has the DNA TGCGCCAGCAGCATATCTGAGGATCAGCCCCAGCATTTT. Protein sequence: CASSISEDQPQHF.

This chain uses TRBV29-1 with TRBJ1-1; 7 bases agree with TRBD1. The germline V gene has CDR1 SQVTM and CDR2 ANQGSEA. The trim removed 7 bases at V and 3 bases at J, leaving 8 bases unmatched. CDR3 length equals 13 residues. CDR3 sequence reads: CSAKTGMDTEAFF. CDR3 DNA: TGCAGCGCAAAGACAGGGATGGACACTGAAGCTTTCTTT. Full variable domain (remainder filled in from reference TRBV29-1 and TRBJ1-1): SAVISQKPSRDICQRGTSLTIQCQVDSQVTMMFWYRQQPGQSLTLIATANQGSEATYESGFVIDKFPISRPNLTFSTLTVSNMSPEDSSIYLCSAKTGMDTEAFFGQGTRLTVV.

This clone was observed once. This chain joins TRBV6-4 and TRBJ1-5; D unclear. The V end lost 2 bases, the J end lost 2 bases, and 7 bases lay between the germline ends. Germline V CDR1 and CDR2: MRHNA, SNTAGT. The CDR3 contains 14 residues. The CDR3 nucleotides read TGTGCCAGCAGTGACGGACCGGGCAATCAGCCCCAGCATTTT. Its translation is CASSDGPGNQPQHF.

V usage is TRBV29-1 and J usage is TRBJ2-5; 11 nucleotides line up with TRBD2. The germline CDR1 and CDR2 sequences are SQVTM and ANQGSEA. V shed 3 bases, J shed 0 bases, and the junction held 3 bases outside the gene matches. The CDR3 sequence is 15 residues long. The CDR3 bases are TGCAGCGTTGAGGTAGCGGGGGGGGACCAAGAGACCCAGTACTTC. Translated: CSVEVAGGDQETQYF.

The rearrangement links TRBV5-1 to TRBJ1-3, with D uncertain. The CDR3 contains 13 residues. V was shortened by 5 bases and J by 0 bases, with 6 bases between the two germline ends. CDR1 SGHRS and CDR2 YFSETQ come from the germline V gene. The CDR3 coding sequence is TGCGCCAGCAGATCCATCTCTGGAAACACCATATATTTT. Its translation: CASRSISGNTIYF.

V gene TRBV5-6 combines with J gene TRBJ1-6; perhaps TRBD1 as D (5 bases). CDR3 length: 14 residues. Trimming cost V 4 bases and J 7 bases, with 12 bases left between them. In germline, CDR1 is SGHDT, CDR2 YYEEEE. CDR3 DNA sequence: TGTGCCAGCAGCCCAGGGAATACCAATTCACCCCTCCACTTT. Its protein product is CASSPGNTNSPLHF.

The J gene is TRBJ1-1, the V gene TRBV5-1, with 7 bases identical to TRBD1. The CDR3 sequence is 13 residues long. With 3 bases clipped from V and 4 bases from J, the junction kept 3 bases outside the gene matches. The germline CDR1 and CDR2 sequences are SGHRS and YFSETQ. The CDR3 region is CASSSGTVTEAFF. The CDR3 nucleotides read TGCGCCAGCAGCTCCGGGACAGTCACTGAAGCTTTCTTT.

This clone is a singleton in its sample. The chain combines TRBV6-5 with TRBJ2-1, with 7 bases aligning to TRBD1. This CDR3 is built from 15 residues. V was clipped by 2 bases and J by 2 bases; unmatched bases: 3. In germline, CDR1 is MNHEY, CDR2 SVGAGI. The CDR3 sequence is CASSYRDSTYNEQFF. CDR3 nucleotides: TGTGCCAGCAGTTACCGGGACAGCACCTACAATGAGCAGTTCTTC.